These T cell receptor beta chains were read from a single sample in a study of a mutant IDH1 vaccine in newly diagnosed glioma. Produced via immunoSEQ multiplex PCR; TCRdb's table is partial and in-frame only. The data show nearly 70,000 clones, 70% to 80% seen once. The source was PBMCs, collected from a glioma patient treated with radiotherapy, temozolomide or both. These TCRs come from a man aged 45-65 years with glioma. The CDR3 runs from the conserved cysteine through the conserved F or W. A D gene is named only where the DNA matches it firmly. Where a row states a size, it is once, few, many or the class of an expanded clone; other rows omit it.

j_call: TRBJ1-5
clone_size: .
v_call: TRBV10-3
d_call: .
cdr3_aa: CAISRGGVNQPQHF
cdr3_nt: TGTGCCATCAGTCGCGGGGGGGTCAATCAGCCCCAGCATTTT

j_call: TRBJ2-4
clone_size: few
v_call: TRBV2
d_call: TRBD1
cdr3_aa: CASLETGLNIQYF
cdr3_nt: TGTGCCAGCTTAGAGACAGGGTTAAACATTCAGTACTTC

j_call: TRBJ2-7
clone_size: .
v_call: TRBV5-6
d_call: .
cdr3_aa: CASRQRTGGYEQYF
cdr3_nt: TGTGCCAGCAGGCAAAGAACAGGTGGCTACGAGCAGTACTTC

j_call: TRBJ1-2
clone_size: .
v_call: TRBV5-1
d_call: TRBD1
cdr3_aa: CASSLPGTGGIGYTF
cdr3_nt: TGCGCCAGCAGCTTACCCGGGACAGGGGGGATCGGCTACACCTTC

j_call: TRBJ2-1
clone_size: .
v_call: TRBV7-2
d_call: .
cdr3_aa: CASSRGTQGLGSYNEQFF
cdr3_nt: TGTGCCAGCAGCCGTGGAACACAGGGATTGGGCTCCTACAATGAGCAGTTCTTC

j_call: TRBJ1-1
clone_size: .
v_call: TRBV6-4
d_call: TRBD1
cdr3_aa: CASSPQGETEAFF
cdr3_nt: TGTGCCAGCAGTCCACAGGGGGAGACTGAAGCTTTCTTT

j_call: TRBJ2-3
clone_size: .
v_call: TRBV6-1
d_call: .
cdr3_aa: CASRGRGPRTDTQYF
cdr3_nt: TGTGCCAGCAGGGGTCGGGGTCCCCGCACAGATACGCAGTATTTT

j_call: TRBJ2-7
clone_size: once
v_call: TRBV5-1
d_call: .
cdr3_aa: CASSSSSPYEQYF
cdr3_nt: TGCGCCAGCAGCTCCAGCAGTCCCTACGAGCAGTACTTC

j_call: TRBJ1-1
clone_size: .
v_call: TRBV15
d_call: TRBD1
cdr3_aa: CATSRAGQGEFYRNTEAFF
cdr3_nt: TGTGCCACCAGCAGAGCCGGACAGGGAGAATTCTATAGGAACACTGAAGCTTTCTTT

j_call: TRBJ1-2
clone_size: .
v_call: TRBV9
d_call: TRBD1
cdr3_aa: CASSVGDRAGYTF
cdr3_nt: TGTGCCAGCAGCGTAGGGGACAGGGCTGGCTACACCTTC

j_call: TRBJ1-2
clone_size: .
v_call: TRBV4-1
d_call: .
cdr3_aa: CASSQEQHLTFYGYTF
cdr3_nt: TGCGCCAGCAGCCAAGAACAGCACCTAACCTTCTATGGCTACACCTTC

j_call: TRBJ1-1
clone_size: .
v_call: TRBV30
d_call: .
cdr3_aa: CAWSYTHSEAFF
cdr3_nt: TGTGCCTGGAGTTACACTCACAGTGAAGCTTTCTTT

j_call: TRBJ1-4
clone_size: .
v_call: TRBV30
d_call: .
cdr3_aa: CAWSSGRRDEKLFF
cdr3_nt: TGTGCCTGGAGTAGTGGCAGGAGGGATGAAAAACTGTTTTTT

j_call: TRBJ1-5
clone_size: .
v_call: TRBV18
d_call: TRBD1
cdr3_aa: CASSPGTGTSNQPQHF
cdr3_nt: TGTGCCAGCTCGCCCGGGACAGGGACCAGCAATCAGCCCCAGCATTTT

j_call: TRBJ1-2
clone_size: .
v_call: TRBV6-1
d_call: .
cdr3_aa: CASSEGITYGYTF
cdr3_nt: TGTGCCAGCAGTGAAGGGATAACCTATGGCTACACCTTC

j_call: TRBJ1-1
clone_size: .
v_call: TRBV10-3
d_call: .
cdr3_aa: CAIRGGGTEAFF
cdr3_nt: TGTGCCATCAGAGGGGGGGGGACTGAAGCTTTCTTT

j_call: TRBJ1-4
clone_size: once
v_call: TRBV4-1
d_call: TRBD1
cdr3_aa: CASSQDKDRGDEKLFF
cdr3_nt: TGCGCCAGCAGCCAAGACAAGGACAGGGGAGATGAAAAACTGTTTTTT

j_call: TRBJ1-1
clone_size: few
v_call: TRBV7-3
d_call: .
cdr3_aa: CASSWTANTEAFF
cdr3_nt: TGTGCCAGCAGCTGGACGGCGAACACTGAAGCTTTCTTT

j_call: TRBJ1-5
clone_size: .
v_call: TRBV27
d_call: TRBD1
cdr3_aa: CASSFGQGGQPQHF
cdr3_nt: TGTGCCAGCAGTTTCGGACAGGGTGGGCAGCCCCAGCATTTT

j_call: TRBJ1-3
clone_size: .
v_call: TRBV9
d_call: .
cdr3_aa: CASSVGEGGNTIYF
cdr3_nt: TGTGCCAGCAGCGTAGGGGAGGGGGGAAACACCATATATTTT

j_call: TRBJ2-7
clone_size: .
v_call: TRBV2
d_call: .
cdr3_aa: CASSDGRGTNEQYF
cdr3_nt: TGTGCCAGCAGTGACGGCAGGGGTACCAACGAGCAGTACTTC

j_call: TRBJ2-7
clone_size: .
v_call: TRBV18
d_call: .
cdr3_aa: CASSPQQTYEQYF
cdr3_nt: TGTGCCAGCTCACCGCAACAGACCTACGAGCAGTACTTC

j_call: TRBJ1-2
clone_size: .
v_call: TRBV6-5
d_call: TRBD1
cdr3_aa: CASSPGTAGGYTF
cdr3_nt: TGTGCCAGCAGTCCCGGGACAGCCGGCGGCTACACCTTC

j_call: TRBJ1-6
clone_size: .
v_call: TRBV5-1
d_call: .
cdr3_aa: CASSLEGTLGPLHF
cdr3_nt: TGCGCCAGCAGCTTGGAAGGGACCCTGGGACCCCTCCACTTT

j_call: TRBJ2-2
clone_size: .
v_call: TRBV19
d_call: .
cdr3_aa: CASSLTVWASENTGELFF
cdr3_nt: TGTGCCAGTAGTCTCACCGTGTGGGCAAGCGAGAACACCGGGGAGCTGTTTTTT

j_call: TRBJ1-1
clone_size: .
v_call: TRBV30
d_call: .
cdr3_aa: CAWSYHRDLNTEAFF
cdr3_nt: TGTGCCTGGAGTTACCACAGAGATCTGAACACTGAAGCTTTCTTT

j_call: TRBJ2-3
clone_size: once
v_call: TRBV5-1
d_call: TRBD2
cdr3_aa: CASSLGAGVSDTQYF
cdr3_nt: TGCGCCAGCAGCTTGGGAGCGGGGGTATCAGATACGCAGTATTTT

j_call: TRBJ1-2
clone_size: .
v_call: TRBV10-3
d_call: .
cdr3_aa: CAISESQWGYTF
cdr3_nt: TGTGCCATCAGTGAGTCTCAGTGGGGCTACACCTTC

j_call: TRBJ2-7
clone_size: .
v_call: TRBV5-1
d_call: .
cdr3_aa: CASSLVDQAREQYF
cdr3_nt: TGCGCCAGCAGCTTGGTTGATCAGGCACGGGAGCAGTACTTC

j_call: TRBJ2-6
clone_size: once
v_call: TRBV5-1
d_call: .
cdr3_aa: CASSPEGQRVSGANVLTF
cdr3_nt: TGCGCCAGCAGCCCTGAGGGACAGCGGGTGTCTGGGGCCAACGTCCTGACTTTC

j_call: TRBJ2-1
clone_size: .
v_call: TRBV4-2
d_call: TRBD2
cdr3_aa: CASSQLTSGGKDEQFF
cdr3_nt: TGTGCCAGCAGCCAACTGACTAGCGGGGGGAAAGATGAGCAGTTCTTC

j_call: TRBJ2-5
clone_size: .
v_call: TRBV7-6
d_call: TRBD1
cdr3_aa: CASSWGQQETQYF
cdr3_nt: TGTGCCAGCAGCTGGGGACAGCAAGAGACCCAGTACTTC

j_call: TRBJ2-3
clone_size: few
v_call: TRBV19
d_call: .
cdr3_aa: CASSPGGHFDGTDTQYF
cdr3_nt: TGTGCCAGTAGTCCGGGGGGCCATTTCGATGGCACAGATACGCAGTATTTT

j_call: TRBJ1-2
clone_size: .
v_call: TRBV6-5
d_call: .
cdr3_aa: CASSYEKGGGYGYTF
cdr3_nt: TGTGCCAGCAGTTACGAAAAGGGGGGCGGCTATGGCTACACCTTC

j_call: TRBJ2-7
clone_size: .
v_call: TRBV5-6
d_call: .
cdr3_aa: CASSLRTYEQYF
cdr3_nt: TGTGCCAGCAGCTTGAGGACCTACGAGCAGTACTTC

j_call: TRBJ1-4
clone_size: .
v_call: TRBV27
d_call: .
cdr3_aa: CASSPGTGFYEKLFF
cdr3_nt: TGTGCCAGCAGTCCCGGGACTGGCTTTTATGAAAAACTGTTTTTT

j_call: TRBJ1-4
clone_size: .
v_call: TRBV5-1
d_call: TRBD1
cdr3_aa: CASRSTGGDEKLFF
cdr3_nt: TGCGCCAGCAGATCTACAGGGGGAGACGAAAAACTGTTTTTT

j_call: TRBJ1-5
clone_size: few
v_call: TRBV6-1
d_call: TRBD1
cdr3_aa: CASSEGTGTSNQPQHF
cdr3_nt: TGTGCCAGCAGTGAGGGGACAGGGACTAGCAATCAGCCCCAGCATTTT

j_call: TRBJ2-7
clone_size: .
v_call: TRBV6-1
d_call: TRBD1
cdr3_aa: CASRRGTGANYEQYF
cdr3_nt: TGTGCCAGCAGGCGGGGGACAGGGGCCAACTACGAGCAGTACTTC

j_call: TRBJ1-5
clone_size: .
v_call: TRBV10-3
d_call: .
cdr3_aa: CAISEGGAGSNQPQHF
cdr3_nt: TGTGCCATCAGTGAGGGGGGGGCTGGGAGCAATCAGCCCCAGCATTTT

j_call: TRBJ2-2
clone_size: .
v_call: TRBV10-3
d_call: .
cdr3_aa: CAIRTDTNTGELFF
cdr3_nt: TGTGCCATTAGGACGGACACGAACACCGGGGAGCTGTTTTTT

j_call: TRBJ1-1
clone_size: .
v_call: TRBV27
d_call: .
cdr3_aa: CASSLLGATEAFF
cdr3_nt: TGTGCCAGCAGTTTATTAGGAGCCACTGAAGCTTTCTTT

j_call: TRBJ1-5
clone_size: .
v_call: TRBV18
d_call: .
cdr3_aa: CASSRGTRNQPQHF
cdr3_nt: TGTGCCAGCTCACGGGGGACGCGCAATCAGCCCCAGCATTTT

j_call: TRBJ2-1
clone_size: .
v_call: TRBV19
d_call: .
cdr3_aa: CASSMKVPLGYGNEQFF
cdr3_nt: TGTGCCAGTAGTATGAAAGTTCCCCTAGGATACGGCAATGAGCAGTTCTTC

j_call: TRBJ1-4
clone_size: .
v_call: TRBV7-2
d_call: .
cdr3_aa: CASSDRVNEKLFF
cdr3_nt: TGTGCCAGCTCCGACAGAGTTAATGAAAAACTGTTTTTT

j_call: TRBJ2-5
clone_size: .
v_call: TRBV13
d_call: TRBD2
cdr3_aa: CASSPGGWGQETQYF
cdr3_nt: TGTGCCAGCAGCCCCGGGGGGTGGGGACAAGAGACCCAGTACTTC

j_call: TRBJ2-3
clone_size: few
v_call: TRBV5-1
d_call: TRBD1
cdr3_aa: CASTRTGDATDTQYF
cdr3_nt: TGCGCCAGCACCAGGACAGGGGACGCAACAGATACGCAGTATTTT

j_call: TRBJ1-3
clone_size: once
v_call: TRBV29-1
d_call: .
cdr3_aa: CSVEGGNTIYF
cdr3_nt: TGCAGCGTTGAGGGGGGAAACACCATATATTTT

j_call: TRBJ1-1
clone_size: .
v_call: TRBV6-5
d_call: .
cdr3_aa: CASSYNRVNTEAFF
cdr3_nt: TGTGCCAGCAGTTACAACAGGGTGAACACTGAAGCTTTCTTT

j_call: TRBJ1-5
clone_size: .
v_call: TRBV11-2
d_call: TRBD1
cdr3_aa: CASKGQGFNQPQHF
cdr3_nt: TGTGCCAGCAAAGGACAGGGCTTCAATCAGCCCCAGCATTTT

j_call: TRBJ2-2
clone_size: .
v_call: TRBV30
d_call: .
cdr3_aa: CAWSGRFYTGELFF
cdr3_nt: TGTGCCTGGAGTGGAAGGTTTTACACCGGGGAGCTGTTTTTT

j_call: TRBJ1-6
clone_size: .
v_call: TRBV13
d_call: .
cdr3_aa: CASSLGNSPLHF
cdr3_nt: TGTGCCAGCAGCTTAGGTAATTCACCCCTCCACTTT

j_call: TRBJ2-1
clone_size: medium-sized
v_call: TRBV6-4
d_call: TRBD1
cdr3_aa: CASSPGGTEYNEQFF
cdr3_nt: TGTGCCAGCAGCCCAGGGGGAACCGAATACAATGAGCAGTTCTTC

j_call: TRBJ2-7
clone_size: .
v_call: TRBV28
d_call: .
cdr3_aa: CASSPLSGRDSYEQYF
cdr3_nt: TGTGCCAGCAGTCCCCTTAGCGGCAGGGACTCCTACGAGCAGTACTTC

j_call: TRBJ2-2
clone_size: .
v_call: TRBV4-2
d_call: .
cdr3_aa: CASSRQGSATGELFF
cdr3_nt: TGTGCCAGCAGCCGGCAGGGGAGCGCCACCGGGGAGCTGTTTTTT

j_call: TRBJ1-2
clone_size: once
v_call: TRBV6-6
d_call: .
cdr3_aa: CASSPTVRLNYGYTF
cdr3_nt: TGTGCCAGCAGCCCTACGGTTCGACTAAACTATGGCTACACCTTC

j_call: TRBJ2-7
clone_size: .
v_call: TRBV27
d_call: TRBD1
cdr3_aa: CASSLQGQVSYEQYF
cdr3_nt: TGTGCCAGCAGCCTCCAGGGACAGGTCTCCTACGAGCAGTACTTC

j_call: TRBJ2-3
clone_size: once
v_call: TRBV7-7
d_call: TRBD2
cdr3_aa: CASSLGGGSDTQYF
cdr3_nt: TGTGCTAGCAGCTTGGGCGGGGGATCAGATACGCAGTATTTT

j_call: TRBJ2-6
clone_size: .
v_call: TRBV5-6
d_call: .
cdr3_aa: CASSSRAVGANVLTF
cdr3_nt: TGTGCCAGCAGCTCCAGGGCGGTTGGGGCCAACGTCCTGACTTTC